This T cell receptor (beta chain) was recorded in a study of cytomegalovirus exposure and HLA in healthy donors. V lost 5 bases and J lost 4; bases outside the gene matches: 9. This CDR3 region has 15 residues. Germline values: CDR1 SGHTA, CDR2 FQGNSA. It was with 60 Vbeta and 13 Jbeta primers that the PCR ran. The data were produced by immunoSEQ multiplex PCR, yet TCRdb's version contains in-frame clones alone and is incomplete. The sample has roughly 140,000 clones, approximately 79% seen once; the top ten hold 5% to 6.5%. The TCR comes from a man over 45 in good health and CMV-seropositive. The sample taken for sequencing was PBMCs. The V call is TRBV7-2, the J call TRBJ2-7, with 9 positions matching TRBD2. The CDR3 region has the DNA TGTGCCAGCAGCCCCGCCCCGGGACTAGCATACGAGCAGTACTTC. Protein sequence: CASSPAPGLAYEQYF.